Listed below are T cell receptor beta chains from one sample, sequenced in a study of CD8 T cells in Susac syndrome. TCRdb redid the calling of the immunoSEQ multiplex PCR reads with MiXCR, one entry per CDR3 protein. The table lists around 170,000 distinct CDR3 sequences, almost 96% of them singletons. Sequenced input: CD4+ T cells from PBMCs. All receptors come from a human donor with Susac syndrome. Each CDR3 is given without its conserved first and last residue. A D gene is named only where the DNA matches it firmly. Clone size is not always given. Where it is, it says once, few, many or a class for expanded clones.

D gene: -
clone size: -
V gene: TRBV5-4
J gene: TRBJ2-1
CDR3 protein: ASSAQGFEQF

D gene: TRBD1
clone size: -
V gene: TRBV6-1
J gene: TRBJ2-6
CDR3 protein: ASSEYLTGTGANVLT

D gene: TRBD2
clone size: -
V gene: TRBV18
J gene: TRBJ2-1
CDR3 protein: ASSALAGVDNEQF

D gene: -
clone size: -
V gene: TRBV30
J gene: TRBJ1-5
CDR3 protein: AWSVGTFIHQPQH

D gene: -
clone size: once
V gene: TRBV6-5
J gene: TRBJ1-1
CDR3 protein: ASSYSIASGAVTEAF

D gene: TRBD2
clone size: -
V gene: TRBV5-1
J gene: TRBJ2-1
CDR3 protein: ASSHLTSGGAGEQF

D gene: -
clone size: -
V gene: TRBV12-3/TRBV12-4
J gene: TRBJ1-5
CDR3 protein: ASSLVHYPQPQH

D gene: TRBD2
clone size: -
V gene: TRBV29-1
J gene: TRBJ2-1
CDR3 protein: SVGTSGGDRYNEQF

D gene: TRBD2
clone size: -
V gene: TRBV27
J gene: TRBJ2-1
CDR3 protein: ASSHKRKRLAGVNNEQF

D gene: -
clone size: -
V gene: TRBV11-3
J gene: TRBJ2-3
CDR3 protein: ASSLDRGDTQY

D gene: -
clone size: -
V gene: TRBV30
J gene: TRBJ1-1
CDR3 protein: AWSNFENTEAF

D gene: -
clone size: -
V gene: TRBV12-3/TRBV12-4
J gene: TRBJ2-7
CDR3 protein: ASSFPPGDYEQY

D gene: -
clone size: once
V gene: TRBV20-1
J gene: TRBJ1-1
CDR3 protein: RPNTEAF

D gene: TRBD2
clone size: once
V gene: TRBV20-1
J gene: TRBJ2-1
CDR3 protein: SAPSLAGLYNEQF

D gene: -
clone size: -
V gene: TRBV12-3/TRBV12-4
J gene: TRBJ1-1
CDR3 protein: ASIQGHQNTEAF

D gene: -
clone size: -
V gene: TRBV6-2/TRBV6-3
J gene: TRBJ2-7
CDR3 protein: ASSFPHEQY

D gene: TRBD2
clone size: -
V gene: TRBV20-1
J gene: TRBJ2-1
CDR3 protein: SASGGEDEQF

D gene: -
clone size: few
V gene: TRBV11-2
J gene: TRBJ2-7
CDR3 protein: ASSSGHQNSYEQY

D gene: TRBD2
clone size: -
V gene: TRBV29-1
J gene: TRBJ2-2
CDR3 protein: SASGLAGNTGELF

D gene: TRBD1
clone size: -
V gene: TRBV5-1
J gene: TRBJ2-1
CDR3 protein: ASSLVGIGQGGNEQF

D gene: -
clone size: -
V gene: TRBV12-3/TRBV12-4
J gene: TRBJ2-2
CDR3 protein: ASSSTGELF

D gene: -
clone size: once
V gene: TRBV20-1
J gene: TRBJ2-7
CDR3 protein: SASWGETYEQY

D gene: TRBD2
clone size: -
V gene: TRBV4-3
J gene: TRBJ2-3
CDR3 protein: ASSQDPGGGADTQY

D gene: TRBD2
clone size: -
V gene: TRBV12-3/TRBV12-4
J gene: TRBJ2-3
CDR3 protein: ATTNTRGLATQY

D gene: -
clone size: -
V gene: TRBV7-3
J gene: TRBJ2-4
CDR3 protein: ASSPGLENIQY

D gene: -
clone size: -
V gene: TRBV12-3/TRBV12-4
J gene: TRBJ2-7
CDR3 protein: ASRPSGGSFYEQY

D gene: -
clone size: -
V gene: TRBV2
J gene: TRBJ1-5
CDR3 protein: ASTRVMRLGNQPQH

D gene: -
clone size: -
V gene: TRBV29-1
J gene: TRBJ2-3
CDR3 protein: SVEDPAGSTDTQY

D gene: -
clone size: -
V gene: TRBV4-1
J gene: TRBJ2-1
CDR3 protein: ASGSYRVANEQF

D gene: -
clone size: -
V gene: TRBV7-8
J gene: TRBJ1-5
CDR3 protein: ASSLAARGRGQHQPQH

D gene: -
clone size: -
V gene: TRBV9
J gene: TRBJ2-3
CDR3 protein: ASSVAGGTPPDTQY

D gene: -
clone size: -
V gene: TRBV28
J gene: TRBJ1-2
CDR3 protein: ASSLVGGDGYT

D gene: TRBD1
clone size: -
V gene: TRBV29-1
J gene: TRBJ1-1
CDR3 protein: SAGPGQGAHMNTEAF

D gene: TRBD1
clone size: -
V gene: TRBV10-3
J gene: TRBJ2-7
CDR3 protein: ATRTGGSNEQY

D gene: TRBD1
clone size: -
V gene: TRBV29-1
J gene: TRBJ1-2
CDR3 protein: SVEEQGSYGYT

D gene: -
clone size: -
V gene: TRBV7-9
J gene: TRBJ1-5
CDR3 protein: ASSSAGEGDGHSNQPQH

D gene: -
clone size: -
V gene: TRBV20-1
J gene: TRBJ2-5
CDR3 protein: SASSSLGGAPQETQY

D gene: -
clone size: -
V gene: TRBV5-6
J gene: TRBJ1-1
CDR3 protein: ASSLRVAGTEAF

D gene: -
clone size: -
V gene: TRBV19
J gene: TRBJ2-5
CDR3 protein: ASSIDKDTGRETQY

D gene: -
clone size: -
V gene: TRBV5-1
J gene: TRBJ1-5
CDR3 protein: ASSLDDNQPQH

D gene: -
clone size: -
V gene: TRBV5-4
J gene: TRBJ1-1
CDR3 protein: ASSLGGGVAEAF

D gene: TRBD2
clone size: -
V gene: TRBV25-1
J gene: TRBJ2-3
CDR3 protein: ASSEYGREHTDTQY

D gene: -
clone size: once
V gene: TRBV11-3
J gene: TRBJ2-2
CDR3 protein: ASSTRTAPGELF

D gene: -
clone size: -
V gene: TRBV9
J gene: TRBJ2-2
CDR3 protein: ASSERPYGGNPTGELF

D gene: -
clone size: -
V gene: TRBV11-2
J gene: TRBJ1-2
CDR3 protein: ASSTNTAYGYT

D gene: -
clone size: -
V gene: TRBV5-4
J gene: TRBJ1-1
CDR3 protein: ASSLAVQGNTEAF

D gene: TRBD2
clone size: once
V gene: TRBV29-1
J gene: TRBJ2-5
CDR3 protein: SVVQGGETQY

D gene: -
clone size: -
V gene: TRBV29-1
J gene: TRBJ2-7
CDR3 protein: SVRGPGNHEQY

D gene: -
clone size: -
V gene: TRBV6-4
J gene: TRBJ1-1
CDR3 protein: ASRGTPGTEAF